These 6 T cell receptor beta chains share one sample of origin, sequenced in a study of shared clonotypes between healthy human individuals. Assay used: immunoSEQ multiplex PCR; TCRdb lists only in-frame clones, some missing. Of fewer than 100,000 clones listed, 67% are singletons. Sequenced: memory CD8+ T cells sorted from blood. Subset described: CD45RO+ cells pooled with CCR7-negative TemRA cells. The receptors derive from a man aged 30 to 45 in good health.

The rearrangement links TRBV19 to TRBJ2-5; either TRBD1 or TRBD2 may fit D (6 bases each). Trimming removed 4 bases at V and 5 bases at J, with 14 bases between. The CDR3 totals 14 residues. Per germline, CDR1 LNHDA and CDR2 SQIVND (reference sequence). The CDR3 bases are TGTGCCAGTAGTAAGGGGGGCATTTTGGAGACCCAGTACTTC. It codes for CASSKGGILETQYF.

In its sample, this clone was seen many times. This chain uses TRBV27 with TRBJ2-1; possible D gene TRBD2, 5 bases. The V and J ends lost 4 bases and 6 bases respectively, with 13 bases between them. In germline, CDR1 is MNHEY, CDR2 SMNVEV (reference sequence). The CDR3 has 14 residues. As DNA, the CDR3 is TGTGCCAGCAGTTCCCCTAGCTCAGTCAATGAGCAGTTCTTC. Translated, it gives CASSSPSSVNEQFF.

The CDR3 loop reads CSVVPPEIGSGADTQYF. CDR3 DNA: TGCAGCGTTGTCCCCCCAGAGATCGGGAGCGGTGCAGATACGCAGTATTTT. The chain employs TRBV29-1 and TRBJ2-3, with a possible D match to TRBD2 (6 bases). CDR1 is SQVTM, CDR2 ANQGSEA, per germline. This CDR3 region has 17 residues. V was pared by 4 bases and J by 4 bases, with 24 bases between.

The chain recombines TRBV5-4 with TRBJ2-1; the D gene could be TRBD1 or TRBD2 (5 bases each). The CDR3 length is 15 residues. Trimming cost V 4 bases and J 15 bases, with 26 bases left between them. Germline values: CDR1 SGHNT, CDR2 YYREEE (reference sequence). The CDR3 region has the DNA TGTGCCAGCAGCCTAGATGAAGAATACCGGGACGGGGCGTTCTTC. Its protein product is CASSLDEEYRDGAFF. The whole variable domain, filled in from reference TRBV5-4 and TRBJ2-1, reads ETGVTQSPTHLIKTRGQQVTLRCSSQSGHNTVSWYQQALGQGPQFIFQYYREEENGRGNFPPRFSGLQFPNYSSELNVNALELDDSALYLCASSLDEEYRDGAFFGPGTRLTVL.

The sample holds a few counts of this clone. Here the CDR3 DNA reads TGTGCCCCCAAGGGGGACAGCCCAATTTCCTACAATGAGCAGTTCTTC. Translation: CAPKGDSPISYNEQFF. The chain carries TRBV11-2 and TRBJ2-1, with TRBD1 matching 7 bases. V dropped 11 bases and J dropped 1; count of bases not matched to a gene: 14. Per germline, CDR1 SGHAT and CDR2 FQNNGV. CDR3 size: 16 residues.

This clone was seen a handful of times. The chain carries TRBV7-2 and TRBJ2-3; the match to TRBD2 covers 7 bases. The J segment lost 6 bases and the V segment lost 5 bases, leaving 11 bases of the junction unmatched. Germline-derived CDR1 and CDR2 are SGHTA and FQGNSA. The CDR3 contains 15 residues. CDR3 sequence reads: CASSPDSGRGDTQYF. CDR3 bases: TGTGCCAGCAGCCCTGATAGCGGGCGGGGGGATACGCAGTATTTT.